A selection of T cell receptor beta chains follows, all from one sample in a study of low-dose radiotherapy and immunotherapy resistance in tumors. Using its own MiXCR run on the reads, TCRdb lists one record per CDR3 protein. The table has 65,000 to 95,000 distinct CDR3 sequences, less than 20% seen once. Sequenced here: PBMCs, sampled after low-dose radiotherapy plus immunotherapy. Receptors originate from a male donor with prostate cancer. Each CDR3 is given with its conserved first and last residue. A D gene is named only where the DNA matches it firmly. The size entry is marked missing in some rows and otherwise reads once, few, many or a size class.

V: TRBV7-2
size: many
D: -
J: TRBJ2-1
DNA: TGTGCCAGCAGCTCGCGGCGGGACAATGAGCAGTTCTTC
CDR3: CASSSRRDNEQFF

V: TRBV6-5
size: many
D: TRBD1
J: TRBJ1-2
DNA: TGTGCCAGCAGTTACGCGGGACAGGGCAGCTATGGCTACACCTTC
CDR3: CASSYAGQGSYGYTF

V: TRBV3-1
size: many
D: -
J: TRBJ1-6
DNA: TGTGCCAGCAGCCTCGGCTCAGGGAGCGGGTCACCCCTCCACTTT
CDR3: CASSLGSGSGSPLHF

V: TRBV4-3
size: many
D: TRBD2
J: TRBJ2-7
DNA: TGCGCCAGCAGCCATGTAGGGACTAGCGTAGGCGAGCAGTACTTC
CDR3: CASSHVGTSVGEQYF

V: TRBV28
size: many
D: TRBD1
J: TRBJ2-7
DNA: TGTGCCAGCAGCCGTATACAGGGGTGGCACGAGCAGTACTTC
CDR3: CASSRIQGWHEQYF

V: TRBV6-5
size: many
D: -
J: TRBJ2-2
DNA: TGTGCCAGCAGTTACTCGATGCATCTACTGAACACCGGGGAGCTGTTTTTT
CDR3: CASSYSMHLLNTGELFF

V: TRBV4-2
size: many
D: -
J: TRBJ2-7
DNA: TGTGCCAGCAGCCAAGTTAGGGGCCGCGAGGGAGAGCAGTACTTC
CDR3: CASSQVRGREGEQYF

V: TRBV29-1
size: many
D: TRBD2
J: TRBJ2-1
DNA: TGCAGCGTTGTAAGCGAGATGACTAGCGGGAGGGCCTCCTACAATGAGCAGTTCTTC
CDR3: CSVVSEMTSGRASYNEQFF

V: TRBV24-1
size: many
D: TRBD2
J: TRBJ2-1
DNA: TGTGCCACCAGTGGACTAGCGGGAGGGAGCTCCTACAATGAGCAGTTCTTC
CDR3: CATSGLAGGSSYNEQFF

V: TRBV6-2/TRBV6-3
size: -
D: -
J: TRBJ1-1
DNA: TGTGCCAGCAGTTACTCCACAGCTGAAGCTTTCTTT
CDR3: CASSYSTAEAFF

V: TRBV28
size: many
D: TRBD1
J: TRBJ2-7
DNA: TGTGCCAGCAGTCCACTTGGGACAGTTACCTACGAGCAGTACTTC
CDR3: CASSPLGTVTYEQYF

V: TRBV7-9
size: many
D: -
J: TRBJ2-2
DNA: TGTGCCAGCAGCGCACTCAGAAACACCGGGGAGCTGTTTTTT
CDR3: CASSALRNTGELFF

V: TRBV5-4
size: many
D: TRBD2
J: TRBJ2-7
DNA: TGTGCCAGCAGCCCGGGGGGAGCCCCCGGTGAGCAGTACTTC
CDR3: CASSPGGAPGEQYF

V: TRBV24-1
size: -
D: -
J: TRBJ2-2
DNA: -
CDR3: CATSAPGGTHTGELFFF

V: TRBV29-1
size: many
D: -
J: TRBJ2-7
DNA: TGCAGCGCCAAGGAAGGGGTCGGCCCCTACGAGCAGTACTTC
CDR3: CSAKEGVGPYEQYF

V: TRBV20-1
size: many
D: -
J: TRBJ1-2
DNA: TGCAGTGCTAGGCCCCGGGCTCTTCACTATGGCTACACCTTC
CDR3: CSARPRALHYGYTF

V: TRBV3-1
size: many
D: -
J: TRBJ2-5
DNA: TGTGCCAGCAGCCAAGCGGGCAGGCACCAAGAGACCCAGTACTTC
CDR3: CASSQAGRHQETQYF

V: TRBV7-9
size: many
D: TRBD1
J: TRBJ2-3
DNA: TGTGCCAGCAGCTTAGGAGACAGGGGGCAAGCAGATACGCAGTATTTT
CDR3: CASSLGDRGQADTQYF

V: TRBV6-6
size: -
D: TRBD2
J: TRBJ2-5
DNA: TGTGCCAGCAGTTACTCGCTTGGAGTAGCGGGAGGGGGTGAGACCCAGTACTTC
CDR3: CASSYSLGVAGGGETQYF

V: TRBV7-2
size: -
D: -
J: TRBJ2-1
DNA: TGTGCCAGCAGCTTAAAGTATAGGGGCGATGAGCAGTTCTTC
CDR3: CASSLKYRGDEQFF

V: TRBV20-1
size: many
D: -
J: TRBJ2-7
DNA: TGCAGTGCCTCCCCGACAGTTTACGAGCAGTACTTC
CDR3: CSASPTVYEQYF

V: TRBV27
size: many
D: TRBD2
J: TRBJ2-4
DNA: TGTGCCAGCAGTTTAATATCTAGCGGGAGTTGGGTTGACATTCAGTACTTC
CDR3: CASSLISSGSWVDIQYF

V: TRBV5-5
size: many
D: TRBD2
J: TRBJ2-7
DNA: TGTGCCAGCAGCTCGGGACTAGCGGGATTGTACGAGCAGTACTTC
CDR3: CASSSGLAGLYEQYF

V: TRBV18
size: many
D: -
J: TRBJ2-7
DNA: TGTGCCAGCTCGCGAAACTCGTACGAGCAGTACTTC
CDR3: CASSRNSYEQYF

V: TRBV6-4
size: -
D: TRBD2
J: TRBJ2-3
DNA: TGTGCCAGCAGTGACTCGTCGGGGGGAAGCACAGATACGCAGTATTTT
CDR3: CASSDSSGGSTDTQYF

V: TRBV6-5
size: -
D: -
J: TRBJ2-7
DNA: TGTGCCGGCCGCGGTGGGTCAAGCCCCTACGAGCAGTACTTC
CDR3: CAGRGGSSPYEQYF

V: TRBV5-1
size: many
D: -
J: TRBJ2-2
DNA: TGCGCCAGCAGCCTCGCTGGACAGCAAGTCACCGGGGAGCTGTTTTTT
CDR3: CASSLAGQQVTGELFF

V: TRBV11-1
size: -
D: -
J: TRBJ2-2
DNA: TGTGCCAGCAGCCCCAATGGGGGGTTGGCCGGGGAGCTGTTTTTT
CDR3: CASSPNGGLAGELFF

V: TRBV28
size: many
D: -
J: TRBJ2-3
DNA: TGTGCCAGCAGTCTTCCCGTCCGGGCAGATACGCAGTATTTT
CDR3: CASSLPVRADTQYF